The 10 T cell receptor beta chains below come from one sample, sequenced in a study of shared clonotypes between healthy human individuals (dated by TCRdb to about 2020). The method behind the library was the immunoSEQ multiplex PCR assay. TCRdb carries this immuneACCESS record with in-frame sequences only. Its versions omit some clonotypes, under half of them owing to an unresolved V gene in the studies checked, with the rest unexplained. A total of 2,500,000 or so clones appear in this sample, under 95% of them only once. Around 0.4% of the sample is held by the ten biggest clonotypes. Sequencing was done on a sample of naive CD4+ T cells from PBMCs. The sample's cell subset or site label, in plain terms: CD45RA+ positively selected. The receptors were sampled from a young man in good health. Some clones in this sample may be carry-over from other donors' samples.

This chain's CDR3 is CASSVGDRGPTNEKLFF. CDR3 nucleotide sequence: TGTGCCAGCAGCGTAGGGGACAGGGGGCCAACTAATGAAAAACTGTTTTTT. This chain joins TRBV9 and TRBJ1-4; TRBD1 matches 12 bases. Trimming at V came to 0 bases and at J to 0 bases, leaving 0 bases not matched to a gene. The CDR3 has 17 amino acids. Looked up from germline, CDR1 is SGDLS and CDR2 is YYNGEE.

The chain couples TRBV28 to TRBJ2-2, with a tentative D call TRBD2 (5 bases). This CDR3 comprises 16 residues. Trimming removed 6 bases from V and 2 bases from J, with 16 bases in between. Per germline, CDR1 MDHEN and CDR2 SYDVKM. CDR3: CASRVRGRINTGELFF. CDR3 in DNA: TGTGCCAGCAGAGTCCGGGGTAGGATAAACACCGGGGAGCTGTTTTTT.

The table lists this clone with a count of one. This CDR3 reads CASSSPGPKLAQYF. The CDR3 DNA reads as TGTGCCAGCAGCTCGCCGGGCCCGAAATTGGCCCAGTACTTC. The chain has TRBV7-9 and TRBJ2-5; D ambiguous. Germline loops: CDR1 SEHNR, CDR2 FQNEAQ (reference sequence). The CDR3 spans 14 residues. The ends were cut back, 4 bases at V and 9 bases at J, with 18 bases in the middle.

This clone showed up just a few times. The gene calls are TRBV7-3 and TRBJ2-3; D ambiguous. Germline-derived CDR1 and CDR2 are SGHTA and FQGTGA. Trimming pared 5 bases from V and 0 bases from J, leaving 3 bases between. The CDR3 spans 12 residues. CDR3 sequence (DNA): TGTGCCAGCAGCATTAGCACAGATACGCAGTATTTT. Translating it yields CASSISTDTQYF.

As DNA, the CDR3 is TGTGCCAGCAGCTTAGATGGCACAGGGGGTGAAGAGACCCAGTACTTC. Protein product: CASSLDGTGGEETQYF. The chain is built from TRBV7-2 and TRBJ2-5; 8 positions agree with TRBD1. The CDR3 length is 16 residues. The trim removed 1 base at V and 3 bases at J, leaving 7 bases unmatched. Germline lookup yields CDR1 SGHTA and CDR2 FQGNSA.

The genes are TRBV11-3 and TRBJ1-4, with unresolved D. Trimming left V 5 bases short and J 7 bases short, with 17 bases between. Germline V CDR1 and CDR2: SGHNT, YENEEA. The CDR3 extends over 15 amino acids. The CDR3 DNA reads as TGTGCCAGCAGCAAAACAGCCGCCGCGGGTGAAAAACTGTTTTTT. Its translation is CASSKTAAAGEKLFF.

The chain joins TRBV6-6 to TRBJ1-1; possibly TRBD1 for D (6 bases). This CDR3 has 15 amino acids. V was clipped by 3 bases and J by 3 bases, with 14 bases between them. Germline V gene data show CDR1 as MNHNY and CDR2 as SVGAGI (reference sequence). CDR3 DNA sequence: TGTGCCAGCAGTTATATCCGGGGGCAGTACACTGAAGCTTTCTTT. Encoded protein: CASSYIRGQYTEAFF.

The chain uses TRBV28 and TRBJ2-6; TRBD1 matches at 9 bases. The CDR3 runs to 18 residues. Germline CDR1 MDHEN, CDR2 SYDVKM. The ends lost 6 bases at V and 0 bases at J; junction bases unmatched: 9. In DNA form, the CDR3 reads TGTGCCAGCAGATATGCCGGGACAGGGTACTCTGGGGCCAACGTCCTGACTTTC. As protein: CASRYAGTGYSGANVLTF.

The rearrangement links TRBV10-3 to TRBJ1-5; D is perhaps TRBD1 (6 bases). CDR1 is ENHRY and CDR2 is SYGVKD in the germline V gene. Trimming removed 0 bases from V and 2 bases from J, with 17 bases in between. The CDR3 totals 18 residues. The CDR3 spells CAISESGSGAGGNQPQHF. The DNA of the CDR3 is TGTGCCATCAGTGAGTCGGGATCAGGGGCGGGCGGCAATCAGCCCCAGCATTTT.

The CDR3 region is CASSRQGKMGGYTF. In nucleotides, the CDR3 is TGTGCCAGCAGTCGACAGGGGAAAATGGGCGGCTACACCTTC. The V call is TRBV2, the J call TRBJ1-2; 8 bases map to TRBD1. Germline V gene sequence: CDR1 SNHLY, CDR2 FYNNEI. The trim removed 5 bases at V and 8 bases at J, leaving 10 bases unmatched. The CDR3 runs to 14 residues.